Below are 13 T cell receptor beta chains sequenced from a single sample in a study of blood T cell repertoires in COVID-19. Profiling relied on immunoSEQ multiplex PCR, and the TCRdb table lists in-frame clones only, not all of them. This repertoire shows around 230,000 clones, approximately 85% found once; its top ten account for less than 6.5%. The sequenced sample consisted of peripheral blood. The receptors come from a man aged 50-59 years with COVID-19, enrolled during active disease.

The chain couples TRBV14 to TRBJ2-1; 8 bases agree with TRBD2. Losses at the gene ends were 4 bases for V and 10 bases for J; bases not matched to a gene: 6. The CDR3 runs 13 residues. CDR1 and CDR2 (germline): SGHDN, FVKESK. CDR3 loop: CASSLGGGREQFF. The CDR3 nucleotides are TGTGCCAGCAGCCTTGGCGGGGGGAGGGAGCAGTTCTTC.

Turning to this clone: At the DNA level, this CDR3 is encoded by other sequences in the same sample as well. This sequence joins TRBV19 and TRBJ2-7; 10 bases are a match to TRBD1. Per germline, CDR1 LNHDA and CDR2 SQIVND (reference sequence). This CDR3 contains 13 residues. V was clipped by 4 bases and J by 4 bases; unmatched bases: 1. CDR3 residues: CASSRDRGYEQYF. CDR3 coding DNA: TGTGCCAGTAGTAGGGACAGGGGATACGAGCAGTACTTC.

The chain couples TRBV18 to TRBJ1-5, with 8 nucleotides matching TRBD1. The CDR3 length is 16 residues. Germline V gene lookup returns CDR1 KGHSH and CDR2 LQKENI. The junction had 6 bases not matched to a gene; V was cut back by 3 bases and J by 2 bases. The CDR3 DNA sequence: TGTGCCAGCTCACCGCCAGGGGGCTCGGGCAATCAGCCCCAGCATTTT. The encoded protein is CASSPPGGSGNQPQHF.

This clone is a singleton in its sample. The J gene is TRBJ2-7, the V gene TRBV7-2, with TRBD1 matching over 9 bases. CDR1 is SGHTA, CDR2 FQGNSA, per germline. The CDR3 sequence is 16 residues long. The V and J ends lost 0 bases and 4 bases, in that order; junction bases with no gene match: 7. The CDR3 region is CASSLARTGEGYEQYF. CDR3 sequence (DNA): TGTGCCAGCAGCTTAGCGAGGACAGGGGAAGGTTACGAGCAGTACTTC.

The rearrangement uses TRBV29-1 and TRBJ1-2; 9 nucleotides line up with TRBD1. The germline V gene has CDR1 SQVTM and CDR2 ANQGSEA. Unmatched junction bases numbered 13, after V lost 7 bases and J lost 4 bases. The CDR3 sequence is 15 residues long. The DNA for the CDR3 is TGCAGCGCCTGGGTGGGACAGGGCGATACCTATGGCTACACCTTC. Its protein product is CSAWVGQGDTYGYTF. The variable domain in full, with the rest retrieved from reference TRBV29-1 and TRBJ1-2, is SAVISQKPSRDICQRGTSLTIQCQVDSQVTMMFWYRQQPGQSLTLIATANQGSEATYESGFVIDKFPISRPNLTFSTLTVSNMSPEDSSIYLCSAWVGQGDTYGYTFGSGTRLTVV.

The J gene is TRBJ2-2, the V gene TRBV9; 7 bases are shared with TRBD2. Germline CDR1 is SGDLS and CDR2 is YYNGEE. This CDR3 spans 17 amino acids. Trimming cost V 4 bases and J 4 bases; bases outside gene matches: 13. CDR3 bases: TGTGCCAGCAGCTCCCGGGGGATGGGAGGGCCCACCGGGGAGCTGTTTTTT. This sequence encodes CASSSRGMGGPTGELFF.

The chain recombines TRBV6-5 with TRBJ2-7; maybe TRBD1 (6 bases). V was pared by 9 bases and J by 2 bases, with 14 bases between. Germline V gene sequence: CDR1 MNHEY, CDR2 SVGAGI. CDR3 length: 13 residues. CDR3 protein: CASSRQGPYEQYF. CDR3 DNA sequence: TGTGCCAGTTCCAGGCAGGGGCCCTACGAGCAGTACTTC.

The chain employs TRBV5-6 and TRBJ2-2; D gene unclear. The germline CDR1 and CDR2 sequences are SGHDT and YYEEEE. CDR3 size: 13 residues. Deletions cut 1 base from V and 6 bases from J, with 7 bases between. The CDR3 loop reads CASSLYIPGELFF. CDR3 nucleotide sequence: TGTGCCAGCAGCTTGTACATACCCGGGGAGCTGTTTTTT.

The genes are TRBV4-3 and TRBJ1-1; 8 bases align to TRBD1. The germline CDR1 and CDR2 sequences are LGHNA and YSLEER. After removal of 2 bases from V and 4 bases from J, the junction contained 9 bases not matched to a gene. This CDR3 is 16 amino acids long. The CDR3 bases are TGCGCCAGCAGCCAATTGTCAGGGGGCGTTAGCACTGAAGCTTTCTTT. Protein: CASSQLSGGVSTEAFF.

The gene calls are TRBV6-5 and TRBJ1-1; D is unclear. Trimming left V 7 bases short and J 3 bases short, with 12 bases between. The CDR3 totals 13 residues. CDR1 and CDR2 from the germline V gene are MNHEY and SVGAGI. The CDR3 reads CASTNNVDTEAFF. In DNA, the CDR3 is TGTGCCAGCACTAATAATGTTGACACTGAAGCTTTCTTT.

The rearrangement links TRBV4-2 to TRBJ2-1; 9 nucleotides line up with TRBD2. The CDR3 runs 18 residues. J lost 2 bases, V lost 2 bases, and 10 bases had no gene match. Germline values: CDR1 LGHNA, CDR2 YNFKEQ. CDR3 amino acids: CASSQHLSGGPPYNEQFF. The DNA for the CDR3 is TGTGCCAGCAGCCAACATCTTAGCGGGGGCCCACCCTACAATGAGCAGTTCTTC.

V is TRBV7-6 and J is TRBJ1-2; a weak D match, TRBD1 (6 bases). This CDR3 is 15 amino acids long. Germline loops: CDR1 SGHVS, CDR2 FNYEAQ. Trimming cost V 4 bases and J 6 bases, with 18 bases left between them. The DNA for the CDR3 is TGTGCCAGCAGCTCGGGACATTCCTGGCTTGATGGCTACACCTTC. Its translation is CASSSGHSWLDGYTF.

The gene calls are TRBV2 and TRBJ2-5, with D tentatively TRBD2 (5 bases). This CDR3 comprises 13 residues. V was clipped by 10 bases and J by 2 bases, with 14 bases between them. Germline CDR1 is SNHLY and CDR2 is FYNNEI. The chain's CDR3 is CANSRERQETQYF. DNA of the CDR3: TGTGCCAACAGCCGGGAAAGACAAGAGACCCAGTACTTC.